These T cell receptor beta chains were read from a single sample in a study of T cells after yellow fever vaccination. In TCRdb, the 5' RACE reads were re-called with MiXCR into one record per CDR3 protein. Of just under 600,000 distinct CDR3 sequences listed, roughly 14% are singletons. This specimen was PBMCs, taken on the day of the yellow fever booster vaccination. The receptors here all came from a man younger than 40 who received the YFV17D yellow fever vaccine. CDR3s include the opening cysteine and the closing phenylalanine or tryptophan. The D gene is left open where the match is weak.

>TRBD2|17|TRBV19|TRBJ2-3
CASSIHGGRTGTDTQYF
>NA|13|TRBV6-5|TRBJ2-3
CASSYRPGDTQYF
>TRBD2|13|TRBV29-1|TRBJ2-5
CSALTSGEETQYF
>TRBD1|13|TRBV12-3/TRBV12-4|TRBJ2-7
CASSPKTGREQYF
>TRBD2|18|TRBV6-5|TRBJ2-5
CASSYSGATSGTQETQYF
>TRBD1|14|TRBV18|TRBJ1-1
CASSIDRGNTEAFF
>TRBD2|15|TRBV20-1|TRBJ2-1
CSASPAGGPANEQFF
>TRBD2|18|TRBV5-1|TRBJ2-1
CASSTGTSGSFSYNEQFF
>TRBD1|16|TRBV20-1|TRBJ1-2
CSALRDRGRMGYGYTF
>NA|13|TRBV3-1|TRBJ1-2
CASSQTANYGYTF
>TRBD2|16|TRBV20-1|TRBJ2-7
CSAAKGTSGRAYEQYF
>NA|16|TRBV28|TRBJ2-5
CASSSGQGWSREGQYF
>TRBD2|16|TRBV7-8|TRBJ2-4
CASSLREAATKNIQYF
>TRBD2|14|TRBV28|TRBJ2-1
CASSLPGTSNEQFF
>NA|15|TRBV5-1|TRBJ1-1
CASSLAGAGNTEAFF
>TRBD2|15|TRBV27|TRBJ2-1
CASNRGGLAGVGQFF
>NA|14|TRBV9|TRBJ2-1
CASSVVDRYNEQFF
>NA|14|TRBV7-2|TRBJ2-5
CASSLLGHQETQYF
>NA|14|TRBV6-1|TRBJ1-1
CASSLNRDHTEAFF
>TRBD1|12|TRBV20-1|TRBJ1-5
CSAGQDNQPQHF
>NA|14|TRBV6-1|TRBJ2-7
CASNIGRSGDEQYF
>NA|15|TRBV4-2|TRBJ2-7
CASSQDVGESYEQYF
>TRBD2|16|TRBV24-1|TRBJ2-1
CATSDPGRGRDNEQFF